This is a list of T cell receptor beta chains from one sample in a study of shared clonotypes between healthy human individuals. Sequencing used immunoSEQ multiplex PCR; TCRdb keeps in-frame clones, though not all of them. The sample includes millions of clones, more than 90% seen only once; the top ten take 0.14%. Sequencing was done on a sample of naive CD4+ T cells sorted from blood. The source of these receptors is a man younger than 30 in good health. Both conserved end residues are part of each CDR3. Each record gives: V gene, CDR3 protein.

TRBV2 CASSGQGNSPLHF
TRBV7-2 CASSALDRGYSNQPQHF
TRBV29-1 CSVEQGGGGTGELFF
TRBV10-3 CAISESGGISEKLFF
TRBV11-2 CASSSDRESYEQYF
TRBV5-4 CASSIGTQVGGDEQYF
TRBV27 CASRISRTGANTGELFF
TRBV27 CASRDGGIRNQPQHF
TRBV7-9 CASSAAGGTDTQYF
TRBV7-2 CATGGQPQEQYF
TRBV18 CASSPTGGTEAFF
TRBV5-8 CASSLTTSHEQYF
TRBV5-6 CASSRAPGSGNTIYF
TRBV5-4 CASSRVEGYEQYF
TRBV6-6 CASSYQGGGANVLTF
TRBV5-1 CASSLANTGVSYEQYF
TRBV10-3 CAIRRGDQSSYEQYF
TRBV6-6 CASSLRPELYEQYF
TRBV6-5 CASSRGTFSYEQYF
TRBV27 CASRNRRETQYF
TRBV2 CASTRVGDTGELFF
TRBV10-3 CAIGTGLGYGYTF
TRBV28 CASSPEGQGAREQYF
TRBV5-6 CASTRGGAEAFF
TRBV6-6 CASANREAEAFF
TRBV13 CASSFSVQAEGGTQYF
TRBV2 CASSDKFTSSYNSPLHF
TRBV5-1 CASSQGDRDHEQYF
TRBV19 CASSIGGSGNTGELFF
TRBV19 CATAKGPYQETQYF
TRBV10-3 CAISDREETQYF
TRBV7-7 CASSSGLATQETQYF
TRBV6-5 CASRLLAVTDTQYF
TRBV28 CASSQVGGSSYEQYF
TRBV12-5 CASGGDTDTQYF
TRBV5-1 CASSLVAQPQETQYF
TRBV5-6 CASSRSSPEQFF
TRBV6-1 CASRQNEQYF
TRBV5-1 CASSSGQLNEKLFF
TRBV29-1 CSVEEAARSSYNEQFF
TRBV18 CASSPQEDTEAFF
TRBV5-1 CASSLEGTGPWDEQFF
TRBV10-1 CASSFGQDPGELFF
TRBV7-2 CASSLGLGTDNQPQHF
TRBV19 CASSIGNGGQETQYF
TRBV4-1 CASSSQQGALGNTIYF
TRBV4-3 CASSQRSTGDTQYF
TRBV5-1 CASSLLGGNQPQHF
TRBV7-2 CASRAGTEGGSPLHF
TRBV29-1 CSVRQGRAYEQYF